The 20 T cell receptor beta chains below all came from one sample that was sequenced in a study of early T cells in non-severe SARS-CoV-2 infection. MiXCR, applied by TCRdb to the 5' RACE reads, yields one record per CDR3 protein. The sample has tens of thousands of distinct CDR3 sequences, less than 15% seen once; the top ten hold 8% to 10%. What was sequenced was whole blood. The receptors derive from an adult who was a healthcare worker with PCR-confirmed SARS-CoV-2 infection or an uninfected control (not recorded which).

This clonotype was found a few times. J is TRBJ2-3 and V is TRBV6-2 or TRBV6-3; possibly TRBD1 for D (6 bases). V was pared by 6 bases and J by 2 bases, with 9 bases between. Germline CDR1 and CDR2: MNHEY and SVGEGT. This CDR3 has 13 residues. This CDR3 reads CASSRDTTDTQYF. As DNA, the CDR3 is TGTGCCAGCAGCCGGGACACCACAGATACGCAGTATTTT.

The chain combines TRBV7-3 with TRBJ2-2, with D unclear. Germline values: CDR1 SGHTA, CDR2 FQGTGA. Trimming stripped 5 bases from V and 0 bases from J, with 7 bases between. The CDR3 is 14 amino acids. CDR3 sequence (DNA): TGTGCCAGCAGCACCTACCCGAACACCGGGGAGCTGTTTTTT. This sequence encodes CASSTYPNTGELFF.

The V gene is TRBV29-1, the J gene TRBJ2-1; the D call may be TRBD1 or TRBD2 (5 bases each). Per the germline V gene, CDR1 is SQVTM and CDR2 is ANQGSEA. Between the trimmed V and J ends, which lost 6 bases and 2 bases, there was a span of 17 bases. This CDR3 is 15 amino acids long. The CDR3 sequence: CSVANGLGAYNEQFF. Here the CDR3 DNA reads TGCAGCGTCGCAAACGGACTGGGGGCCTACAATGAGCAGTTCTTC.

This clonotype was counted only a few times. This rearrangement joins TRBV3-1 to TRBJ2-7, with a possible D match to TRBD2 (5 bases). V was shortened by 4 bases and J by 0 bases, with 16 bases between the two germline ends. The CDR3 consists of 16 residues. The germline V gene encodes CDR1 LGHDT and CDR2 YNNKEL (reference sequence). As DNA, the CDR3 is TGTGCCAGCAGCCGTGTTGGCGGGCCCAGCTCCTACGAGCAGTACTTC. Encoded protein: CASSRVGGPSSYEQYF.

This clonotype came up a few times. J is TRBJ2-1 and V is TRBV5-1; D is ambiguous. V shed 1 base and J shed 1 base, with 9 bases lying between them. The germline gives CDR1 SGHRS, CDR2 YFSETQ. The CDR3 consists of 15 residues. The CDR3 protein is CASSLTPYSYNEQFF. DNA of the CDR3: TGCGCCAGCAGCTTGACGCCATATTCCTACAATGAGCAGTTCTTC.

This clonotype was observed many times. The CDR3 sequence is CASSYSGQGDNEQFF. CDR3 nucleotide sequence: TGTGCCAGCAGTTACTCCGGACAGGGGGACAATGAGCAGTTCTTC. V is TRBV6-6 and J is TRBJ2-1; 10 bases line up with TRBD1. Germline values: CDR1 MNHNY, CDR2 SVGAGI (reference sequence). The V segment lost 0 bases and the J segment 5 bases; nucleotides outside the gene matches: 1. This CDR3 spans 15 amino acids.

This chain uses TRBV5-1 with TRBJ2-1, with 12 bases that match TRBD2. J was trimmed by 1 base and V by 5 bases; bases with no gene match: 10. This CDR3 spans 18 amino acids. Germline loops: CDR1 SGHRS, CDR2 YFSETQ. The CDR3 protein is CASREGLAGFGSYNEQFF. The CDR3 DNA reads TGCGCCAGCAGGGAAGGACTAGCGGGATTCGGTTCCTACAATGAGCAGTTCTTC.

This clonotype was detected many times. The chain recombines TRBV3-1 with TRBJ1-2; 7 bases match TRBD1. Per germline, CDR1 LGHDT and CDR2 YNNKEL (reference sequence). The CDR3 has 15 amino acids. Unmatched junction bases numbered 7, after V lost 2 bases and J lost 4 bases. The CDR3 sequence is CASSQWGQRGYGYTF. The CDR3 DNA reads as TGTGCCAGCAGCCAATGGGGACAGCGGGGCTATGGCTACACCTTC.

This clonotype has ten or more counts. The chain is built from TRBV10-1 and TRBJ2-1, with D perhaps TRBD1 (6 bases). Trimming left V 6 bases short and J 8 bases short, with 20 bases between. The germline V gene has CDR1 WNHNN and CDR2 SYGVQD (reference sequence). The CDR3 loop spans 15 amino acids. CDR3: CASSPGTIGRDEQFF. CDR3 in DNA: TGCGCCAGCAGCCCCGGGACAATCGGGCGAGATGAGCAGTTCTTC.

This clonotype has a count of ten or more. The rearrangement joins TRBV24-1 to TRBJ2-1; perhaps TRBD2 as D (6 bases). The CDR3 is 14 residues long. The germline V gene encodes CDR1 KGHDR and CDR2 SFDVKD. Trimming took off 9 bases at V and 0 bases at J, with 11 bases between the two ends. The CDR3 region has the DNA TGTGCCACCCTGGGGGGAAGCTCCTACAATGAGCAGTTCTTC. As protein: CATLGGSSYNEQFF.

V and J are TRBV6-4 and TRBJ1-1, with D unclear. Germline values: CDR1 MRHNA, CDR2 SNTAGT. The ends were cut back, 3 bases at V and 1 base at J, with 18 bases in the middle. CDR3 length equals 17 residues. This CDR3 is CASSDRKGGETNTEAFF. As DNA, the CDR3 is TGTGCCAGCAGTGATAGGAAGGGAGGTGAAACGAACACTGAAGCTTTCTTT.

The chain is built from TRBV21-1 and TRBJ1-1; the table's D gene call, TRBD1, was not cross checked with the DNA. TRBV21-1 is reported as a pseudogene. This CDR3 spans 14 amino acids. CDR3 region: CASSKLRGGTEAFF. The CDR3 DNA reads as TGTGCCAGCAGCAAACTCAGGGGTGGCACTGAAGCTTTCTTT.

This chain connects TRBV6-2 or TRBV6-3 to TRBJ1-4; the D gene is possibly TRBD1 (5 bases). Trimming removed 2 bases at V and 10 bases at J, with 17 bases between. The CDR3 has 15 residues. The germline V gene encodes CDR1 MNHEY and CDR2 SVGEGT. CDR3 nucleotides: TGTGCCAGCAGTTACCCAGGGCCTCGCGATGGAAAACTGTTTTTT. Encoded protein: CASSYPGPRDGKLFF.

The CDR3: CASSLGVLGRADTQYF. CDR3 coding DNA: TGTGCCAGCAGCTTAGGAGTCCTTGGGAGGGCAGATACGCAGTATTTT. The rearrangement uses TRBV7-2 and TRBJ2-3; 7 bases line up with TRBD2. The CDR3 is 16 amino acids. Germline V gene sequence: CDR1 SGHTA, CDR2 FQGNSA. V was pared by 1 base and J by 4 bases, with 8 bases of the junction left unmatched.

Many counts were recorded for this clonotype. V is TRBV25-1 and J is TRBJ2-7, with no clear D. CDR3 length equals 14 residues. The ends were cut back, 3 bases at V and 2 bases at J, with 11 bases in the middle. Germline CDR1 and CDR2: MGHDK and SYGVNS. CDR3 loop: CASSEAGQAYEQYF. CDR3 sequence (DNA): TGTGCCAGCAGTGAGGCAGGCCAAGCCTACGAGCAGTACTTC.

This chain connects TRBV28 to TRBJ1-2, with TRBD1 matching over 7 bases. After removal of 6 bases from V and 3 bases from J, the junction contained 7 bases not matched to a gene. This CDR3 has 14 amino acids. Germline V gene data show CDR1 as MDHEN and CDR2 as SYDVKM. The CDR3 sequence: CASSTTGPDYGYTF. The CDR3 nucleotides read TGTGCCAGCAGCACGACAGGGCCCGACTATGGCTACACCTTC.

This clonotype was recorded at least ten times. The chain joins TRBV7-9 to TRBJ2-1, with D uncertain. The CDR3 runs 12 residues. The germline gives CDR1 SEHNR, CDR2 FQNEAQ (reference sequence). Trimming stripped 2 bases from V and 10 bases from J, with 9 bases between. The DNA of the CDR3 is TGTGCCAGCAGCTTAAGGTTCTGGGAGCAGTTCTTC. Encoded protein: CASSLRFWEQFF.

This chain connects TRBV11-2 to TRBJ2-2; either TRBD1 or TRBD2 may fit D (6 bases each). Germline V gene sequence: CDR1 SGHAT, CDR2 FQNNGV. V was pared by 6 bases and J by 1 base, with 12 bases between. The CDR3 has 15 amino acids. CDR3 coding DNA: TGTGCCAGCAGTGCGGGACACTGGAACACCGGGGAGCTGTTTTTT. Its translation: CASSAGHWNTGELFF.

This clonotype has ten or more counts. In DNA form, the CDR3 reads TGTGCCAGCAGTTCCCTCCCCTACGAGCAGTACTTC. Translated, it gives CASSSLPYEQYF. The V gene is TRBV6-2 or TRBV6-3, the J gene TRBJ2-7; D gene uncertain. CDR1 is MNHEY and CDR2 is SVGEGT in the germline V gene. V dropped 4 bases and J dropped 2 bases, with 6 bases sitting between them. CDR3 length equals 12 residues.

The V gene is TRBV20-1, the J gene TRBJ2-7, with D perhaps TRBD2 (5 bases). V lost 1 base and J 4 bases, leaving 5 bases between the germline ends. Germline loops: CDR1 DFQATT, CDR2 SNEGSKA (reference sequence). The CDR3 sequence is 11 residues long. The CDR3 DNA reads TGCAGTGCTAGAGGAGGGTACGAGCAGTACTTC. Translation: CSARGGYEQYF.